This T cell receptor (beta chain) was found in a study of T cells in localized non-small cell lung cancer. Findings of the study overall: Tumor samples were not multi-region, leaving intratumor heterogeneity unexcluded. Among blood samples, higher T cell density accompanied longer overall survival. Across samples, adjacent lung featured a median around 55 of the top 100 tumor clones.

The CDR3 length is 13 residues. The V gene's germline CDR1 is MNHNS and CDR2 SASEGT. Trimming shortened V by 10 bases and J by 0 bases, and 13 bases separated the two germline ends. The table lists this clone with a count of one. What it recognizes is unknown. Produced via immunoSEQ multiplex PCR; TCRdb's table is partial and in-frame only. Among some 82,000 clones, less than 85% were seen once, and the ten largest hold roughly 21%. The sequenced sample was PBMCs, obtained before any cancer treatment. This TCR was sampled from a man between 40 and 70 years old with stage II squamous cell lung carcinoma. V usage is TRBV6-1 and J usage is TRBJ2-7, with unresolved D. The CDR3 DNA reads TGTGCCATCTCGGCCGCGACCTCCTACGAGCAGTACTTC. It encodes CAISAATSYEQYF.